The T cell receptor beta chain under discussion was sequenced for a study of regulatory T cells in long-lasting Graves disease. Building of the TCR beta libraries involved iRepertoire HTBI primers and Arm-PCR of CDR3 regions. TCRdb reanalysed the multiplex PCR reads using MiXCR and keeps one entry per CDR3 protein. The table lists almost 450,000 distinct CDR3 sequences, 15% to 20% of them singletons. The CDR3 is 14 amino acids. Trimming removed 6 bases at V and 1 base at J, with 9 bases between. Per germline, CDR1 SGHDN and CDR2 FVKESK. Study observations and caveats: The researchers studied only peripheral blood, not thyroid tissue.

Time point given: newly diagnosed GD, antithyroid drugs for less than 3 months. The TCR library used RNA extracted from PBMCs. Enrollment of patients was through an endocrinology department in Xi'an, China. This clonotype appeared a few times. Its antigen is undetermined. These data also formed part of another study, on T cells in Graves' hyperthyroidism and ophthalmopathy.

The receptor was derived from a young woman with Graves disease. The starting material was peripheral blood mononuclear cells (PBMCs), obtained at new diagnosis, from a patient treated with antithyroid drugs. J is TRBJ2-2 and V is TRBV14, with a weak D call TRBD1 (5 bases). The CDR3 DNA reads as TGTGCCAGCAGACTCCAGGGGAACACCGGGGAGCTGTTTTTT. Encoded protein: CASRLQGNTGELFF. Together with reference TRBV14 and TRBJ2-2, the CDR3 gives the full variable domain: EAGVTQFPSHSVIEKGQTVTLRCDPISGHDNLYWYRRVMGKEIKFLLHFVKESKQDESGMPNNRFLAERTGGTYSTLKVQPAELEDSGVYFCASRLQGNTGELFFGEGSRLTVL.